One sample yielded the 25 T cell receptor beta chains listed below, sequenced in a study of T cell repertoires and HLA-DP antigens. These receptors have no identified antigens. Sequencing used immunoSEQ multiplex PCR; TCRdb keeps in-frame clones, though not all of them. The data hold approximately 89,000 clones, with more than 75% observed a single time. Sequences were obtained from CD4+ T cells from PBMCs. Receptors originate from a man aged 45-65 years in good health and CMV-seronegative.

V is TRBV5-1 and J is TRBJ2-7; possibly TRBD2 for D (5 bases). Germline V gene sequence: CDR1 SGHRS, CDR2 YFSETQ. The CDR3 runs 14 residues. V lost 7 bases and J 3 bases, leaving 17 bases between the germline ends. CDR3 DNA sequence: TGCGCCAGCCGCCAGCGGACGGGGAGCTACGAGCAGTACTTC. This translates into CASRQRTGSYEQYF.

This chain links TRBV7-6 with TRBJ2-3; D may be TRBD1 or TRBD2 (5 bases each). This CDR3 has 12 residues. Germline V CDR1 and CDR2: SGHVS, FNYEAQ. V was shortened by 5 bases and J by 4 bases, with 7 bases between the two germline ends. For the CDR3, the DNA is TGTGCCAGCAGCCTGGGGGCAGATACGCAGTATTTT. Amino acids: CASSLGADTQYF.

The chain has TRBV28 and TRBJ1-4; 9 nucleotides match TRBD1. This CDR3 has 16 residues. Germline assignment: CDR1 MDHEN and CDR2 SYDVKM. The V and J ends lost 6 bases and 4 bases, in that order; junction bases with no gene match: 9. The CDR3 DNA reads as TGTGCCAGCAGCCAGACTTGGACAGGGGATAATGAAAAACTGTTTTTT. Protein product: CASSQTWTGDNEKLFF. Based on the CDR3 plus reference TRBV28 and TRBJ1-4, the full variable domain is DVKVTQSSRYLVKRTGEKVFLECVQDMDHENMFWYRQDPGLGLRLIYFSYDVKMKEKGDIPEGYSVSREKKERFSLILESASTNQTSMYLCASSQTWTGDNEKLFFGSGTQLSVL.

The chain couples TRBV10-3 to TRBJ2-3, with 13 bases fitting TRBD2. After removal of 4 bases from V and 4 bases from J, the junction contained 14 bases not matched to a gene. The CDR3 loop spans 19 amino acids. Germline CDR1 reads ENHRY; CDR2 reads SYGVKD. The CDR3 spells CAISGRTSGGVRRSDTQYF. For the CDR3, the DNA is TGTGCCATCAGTGGCCGAACTAGCGGGGGGGTCCGGCGATCAGATACGCAGTATTTT.

The chain employs TRBV7-9 and TRBJ2-2, with 12 bases fitting TRBD2. The ends lost 5 bases at V and 4 bases at J; junction bases unmatched: 14. Germline V CDR1 and CDR2: SEHNR, FQNEAQ (reference sequence). This CDR3 comprises 19 residues. CDR3 loop: CASSPRRLAGATFTGELFF. As DNA, the CDR3 is TGTGCCAGCAGCCCCCGAAGACTAGCGGGGGCCACTTTCACCGGGGAGCTGTTTTTT. Full variable domain (rest looked up from reference TRBV7-9 and TRBJ2-2): DTGVSQNPRHKITKRGQNVTFRCDPISEHNRLYWYRQTLGQGPEFLTYFQNEAQLEKSRLLSDRFSAERPKGSFSTLEIQRTEQGDSAMYLCASSPRRLAGATFTGELFFGEGSRLTVL.

In DNA, the CDR3 is TGTGCCAGTAGTCCAAAAGGGACAGGGAATGATGCTAAGAACACTGAAGCTTTCTTT. Encoded protein: CASSPKGTGNDAKNTEAFF. V gene TRBV19 combines with J gene TRBJ1-1; 9 bases are shared with TRBD1. This CDR3 contains 19 residues. Trimming cost V 5 bases and J 1 base; bases outside gene matches: 17. The germline V gene encodes CDR1 LNHDA and CDR2 SQIVND (reference sequence).

The V gene is TRBV30, the J gene TRBJ1-5; 7 bases agree with TRBD1. Trimming cost V 5 bases and J 5 bases; bases outside gene matches: 12. The V gene's germline CDR1 is GTSNPN and CDR2 SVGIG (reference sequence). CDR3 length equals 15 residues. DNA for the CDR3: TGTGCCTGGGGAGGGCTAAGACAGGGAGATCAGCCCCAGCATTTT. Its translation is CAWGGLRQGDQPQHF.

The V and J genes are TRBV5-1 and TRBJ2-7; TRBD1 is a possible D gene (5 bases). Trimming cost V 1 base and J 6 bases, with 14 bases left between them. From germline, CDR1 is SGHRS and CDR2 YFSETQ. The CDR3 is 14 residues long. The CDR3 region has the DNA TGCGCCAGCAGCTTGATTGTCCAGGGTACCGAGCAGTACTTC. It yields the protein CASSLIVQGTEQYF. Supplemented by reference TRBV5-1 and TRBJ2-7, the full variable domain reads KAGVTQTPRYLIKTRGQQVTLSCSPISGHRSVSWYQQTPGQGLQFLFEYFSETQRNKGNFPGRFSGRQFSNSRSEMNVSTLELGDSALYLCASSLIVQGTEQYFGPGTRLTVT.

This chain links TRBV5-1 with TRBJ2-7, with 11 bases aligning to TRBD2. Germline assignment: CDR1 SGHRS and CDR2 YFSETQ. The junction had 2 bases not matched to a gene; V was cut back by 0 bases and J by 0 bases. The length of the CDR3 is 16 residues. DNA for the CDR3: TGCGCCAGCAGCTTGGATGGGACTAGCGGCTCCTACGAGCAGTACTTC. It yields the protein CASSLDGTSGSYEQYF. The whole variable domain, filled in from reference TRBV5-1 and TRBJ2-7, reads KAGVTQTPRYLIKTRGQQVTLSCSPISGHRSVSWYQQTPGQGLQFLFEYFSETQRNKGNFPGRFSGRQFSNSRSEMNVSTLELGDSALYLCASSLDGTSGSYEQYFGPGTRLTVT.

The gene calls are TRBV5-4 and TRBJ1-1; weak D call: TRBD1 (5 bases). The CDR3 loop spans 13 amino acids. Germline CDR1 SGHNT, CDR2 YYREEE (reference sequence). Trimming stripped 2 bases from V and 8 bases from J, with 13 bases between. The CDR3 spells CASSFHRSLEAFF. The CDR3 bases are TGTGCCAGCAGCTTTCACAGGAGTTTAGAAGCTTTCTTT.

There are a few counts of this clone. The chain combines TRBV19 with TRBJ1-5; D perhaps matches TRBD1 (6 bases). V was clipped by 6 bases and J by 9 bases, with 15 bases between them. Germline V CDR1 and CDR2: LNHDA, SQIVND (reference sequence). The CDR3 runs to 13 residues. In nucleotides, the CDR3 is TGTGCCAGTAGAGACAGGTCCAGCTGGCCCCAGCATTTT. The encoded protein is CASRDRSSWPQHF. Based on the CDR3 plus reference TRBV19 and TRBJ1-5, the full variable domain is DGGITQSPKYLFRKEGQNVTLSCEQNLNHDAMYWYRQDPGQGLRLIYYSQIVNDFQKGDIAEGYSVSREKKESFPLTVTSAQKNPTAFYLCASRDRSSWPQHFGDGTRLSIL.

This chain uses TRBV6-5 with TRBJ2-7; 11 bases match TRBD1. V was clipped by 4 bases and J by 3 bases; unmatched bases: 5. The CDR3 extends over 15 amino acids. Germline V gives CDR1 MNHEY, CDR2 SVGAGI. The CDR3 sequence is CASSSPGQGDYEQYF. The CDR3 nucleotides read TGTGCCAGCAGTTCTCCGGGACAGGGGGACTACGAGCAGTACTTC.

The chain is built from TRBV5-1 and TRBJ2-7; no clear D. CDR3 length: 12 amino acids. The V end was cut by 0 bases, the J end by 7 bases, with 8 bases between. The germline V gene encodes CDR1 SGHRS and CDR2 YFSETQ. The CDR3 is CASSLAPGEQYF. The CDR3 DNA is TGCGCCAGCAGCTTGGCCCCCGGGGAGCAGTACTTC.

This rearrangement joins TRBV7-9 to TRBJ2-3, with D perhaps given as TRBD1 or TRBD2 (5 bases each). Germline CDR1 is SEHNR and CDR2 is FQNEAQ (reference sequence). The CDR3 is made up of 15 amino acids. V was trimmed by 4 bases and J by 2 bases, leaving 13 bases between them. The DNA for the CDR3 is TGTGCCAGCAGCTCCCGGGGCCAATTCACAGATACGCAGTATTTT. Translated, it gives CASSSRGQFTDTQYF.

V gene TRBV11-2 combines with J gene TRBJ1-6, with D possibly TRBD1 on 6 matching bases. The germline CDR1 and CDR2 sequences are SGHAT and FQNNGV. The CDR3 sequence is 15 residues long. Trimming pared 5 bases from V and 9 bases from J, leaving 17 bases between. The CDR3 here is CASSQRQALGSPLHF. CDR3 coding DNA: TGTGCCAGCAGCCAACGACAGGCACTTGGTTCACCCCTCCACTTT.

V is TRBV4-3 and J is TRBJ2-2; TRBD2 matches at 10 bases. From germline, CDR1 is LGHNA and CDR2 YSLEER. This CDR3 comprises 17 residues. J gave up 6 bases and V 1 base, and 8 bases lay outside the gene matches. As DNA, the CDR3 is TGCGCCAGCAGCCAAGGCCTCCGCAGCGGGGGGGCCGGGGAGCTGTTTTTT. Translated, it gives CASSQGLRSGGAGELFF.

V gene TRBV11-2 combines with J gene TRBJ2-5; 10 nucleotides agree with TRBD2. V gave up 5 bases and J gave up 5 bases; unmatched junction bases: 11. CDR1 is SGHAT and CDR2 is FQNNGV in the germline V gene. This CDR3 has 16 amino acids. The CDR3 spells CASSRLAGSIQETQYF. CDR3 sequence (DNA): TGTGCCAGCAGCAGACTAGCGGGTAGCATCCAGGAGACCCAGTACTTC.

This clone was seen only once. J is TRBJ1-3 and V is TRBV6-1; TRBD1 aligns across 10 bases. The V gene's germline CDR1 is MNHNS and CDR2 SASEGT. This CDR3 spans 16 amino acids. Trimming removed 2 bases from V and 4 bases from J; junction bases left unmatched: 5. CDR3 region: CASSERGQGRGNTIYF. The CDR3 bases are TGTGCCAGCAGTGAAAGGGGACAGGGGCGAGGAAACACCATATATTTT.

V gene TRBV19 combines with J gene TRBJ2-1; tentatively, D is TRBD1 or TRBD2 (5 bases each). CDR3 length equals 15 residues. Germline CDR1 and CDR2: LNHDA and SQIVND (reference sequence). V was cut by 1 base and J by 5 bases, with 12 bases left in between. CDR3 region: CASSIGGVGNNEQFF. DNA of the CDR3: TGTGCCAGTAGTATAGGAGGGGTGGGGAACAATGAGCAGTTCTTC.

J is TRBJ2-3 and V is TRBV6-1; D might be TRBD2 (6 bases). This CDR3 has 13 amino acids. V was cut by 8 bases and J by 4 bases, with 13 bases left in between. Germline V CDR1 and CDR2: MNHNS, SASEGT. The CDR3: CASSRGYPDTQYF. CDR3 sequence (DNA): TGTGCCAGCTCTCGGGGGTACCCAGATACGCAGTATTTT.

The chain links TRBV6-1 to TRBJ2-5; a weak D match, TRBD1 (6 bases). There are 12 residues in the CDR3. V dropped 6 bases and J dropped 8 bases, with 13 bases sitting between them. Germline CDR1 is MNHNS and CDR2 is SASEGT. The CDR3 sequence is CASRWQGTTQYF. The CDR3 DNA sequence: TGTGCCAGCAGATGGCAGGGGACAACCCAGTACTTC.

This chain links TRBV5-1 with TRBJ2-5; D is unclear. TRBJ2-7 explains the end of the DNA better; the J call may be wrong. Germline CDR1 SGHRS, CDR2 YFSETQ. This CDR3 spans 15 amino acids. The CDR3 loop reads CASSPTGAPQYEQYF. The CDR3 nucleotides are TGCGCCAGCAGCCCGACGGGTGCCCCCCAGTACGAGCAGTACTTC.

The V call is TRBV15, the J call TRBJ2-1, with D possibly being TRBD1 (5 bases). The CDR3 covers 13 residues. V dropped 8 bases and J dropped 4 bases, with 12 bases sitting between them. Germline CDR1 reads LNHNV; CDR2 reads YYDKDF (reference sequence). CDR3 amino acids: CATAGRGYNEQFF. The CDR3 nucleotides read TGTGCCACCGCTGGTAGGGGATACAATGAGCAGTTCTTC.

Remarks on this clone: The junction does not match germline at one end; this may be a read error. The chain employs TRBV7-3 and TRBJ2-3, with 8 bases identical to TRBD1. The CDR3 spans 14 residues. Per germline, CDR1 SGHTA and CDR2 FQGTGA. The CDR3 DNA is TGTGCCAGCAGCCTAACACAGGGGGCAGATACGCAGTATTTT. Amino acid sequence: CASSLTQGADTQYF.

The V call is TRBV7-9, the J call TRBJ2-3; TRBD2 matches at 15 bases. With 4 bases clipped from V and 1 base from J, the junction kept 9 bases outside the gene matches. Germline CDR1 SEHNR, CDR2 FQNEAQ (reference sequence). The CDR3 spans 19 residues. The CDR3 loop reads CASSWGLAGGIIGTDTQYF. The CDR3 nucleotides read TGTGCCAGCAGCTGGGGACTAGCGGGAGGAATTATCGGCACAGATACGCAGTATTTT.